The 13 T cell receptor beta chains in this list originate from one sample, sequenced in a study of shared clonotypes between healthy human individuals. Method: immunoSEQ multiplex PCR; TCRdb's copy keeps in-frame clones and lacks some. This table has about 1.1 million clones, approximately 75% appearing once. The specimen was memory CD4+ T cells from PBMCs. Subset denoted: CD45RA-negative fraction. The receptors derive from a man younger than 30 in good health. Some clones in this sample may be carry-over from other donors' samples.

This clone showed up just a few times. The rearrangement uses TRBV28 and TRBJ1-1; perhaps TRBD1 as D (6 bases). The V and J ends lost 6 bases and 0 bases respectively, with 14 bases between them. Looked up from germline, CDR1 is MDHEN and CDR2 is SYDVKM. This CDR3 has 15 residues. The CDR3 loop is CASRPQGQMNTEAFF. The CDR3 DNA follows: TGTGCCAGCAGGCCACAAGGACAGATGAACACTGAAGCTTTCTTT.

The chain links TRBV5-1 to TRBJ1-1; D possibly corresponds to TRBD1 (6 bases). Trimming removed 1 base at V and 0 bases at J, with 19 bases between. The CDR3 is made up of 18 amino acids. The germline V gene encodes CDR1 SGHRS and CDR2 YFSETQ. Written as DNA, the CDR3 is TGCGCCAGCAGCTTGACGGGGGGGACACGTTTATTGAACACTGAAGCTTTCTTT. Translation gives CASSLTGGTRLLNTEAFF.

This chain joins TRBV2 and TRBJ1-5; 9 positions match TRBD1. Germline V gene data show CDR1 as SNHLY and CDR2 as FYNNEI. The CDR3 loop spans 14 amino acids. V lost 3 bases, J lost 5 bases, and 2 bases stayed unmatched. The CDR3 reads CASSEDRGDQPQHF. DNA for the CDR3: TGTGCCAGCAGTGAGGACAGGGGAGATCAGCCCCAGCATTTT.

The V and J genes are TRBV7-2 and TRBJ1-2; the D gene is possibly TRBD1 (5 bases). Per the germline V gene, CDR1 is SGHTA and CDR2 is FQGNSA. This CDR3 is 15 amino acids long. V shed 1 base and J shed 6 bases, with 15 bases lying between them. CDR3 protein: CASSLDGARSHGYTF. The CDR3 DNA is TGTGCCAGCAGCTTAGACGGGGCCAGGTCCCATGGCTACACCTTC.

The DNA of the CDR3 is TGTGCCAGCAGCTTGCGCAGTACCTATGGCTACACCTTC. It translates to CASSLRSTYGYTF. This chain uses TRBV5-8 with TRBJ1-2; D is ambiguous. The V gene lost 1 base and the J gene lost 4 bases, with 8 bases spanning the gap. Germline loops: CDR1 SGHTS, CDR2 YDEGEE. The CDR3 length is 13 residues.

Concerning this clone itself: The same CDR3 arises from other DNA sequences in this sample as well. The chain recombines TRBV7-2 with TRBJ2-3; D unresolved. V lost 1 base, J lost 1 base, and 3 bases lay in between. The CDR3 covers 13 residues. In germline, CDR1 is SGHTA, CDR2 FQGNSA. CDR3 in amino acids: CASSLVGTDTQYF. For the CDR3, the DNA is TGTGCCAGCAGCTTAGTTGGCACAGATACGCAGTATTTT.

This clone was seen only a few times. The rearrangement uses TRBV5-4 and TRBJ1-1; D is unclear. V gave up 0 bases and J gave up 1 base, with 10 bases separating them. The CDR3 extends over 15 amino acids. The germline V gene has CDR1 SGHNT and CDR2 YYREEE (reference sequence). The CDR3 coding sequence is TGTGCCAGCAGCTTGGGATCGCTAGGGAACACTGAAGCTTTCTTT. Amino acid sequence: CASSLGSLGNTEAFF.

The CDR3 DNA follows: TGTGCCATCCCTGGAACCAATAACGGGACTGAAGCCTACGAGCAGTACTTC. Its protein product is CAIPGTNNGTEAYEQYF. The chain uses TRBV21-1 and TRBJ2-7; the DNA was not compared with TRBD2, the D call given in the table. TRBV21-1 is a documented pseudogene. The CDR3 has 17 residues.

The rearrangement uses TRBV4-1 and TRBJ1-6; D unclear. Germline V gene lookup returns CDR1 MGHRA and CDR2 YSYEKL. V was shortened by 0 bases and J by 14 bases, with 14 bases between the two germline ends. The CDR3 consists of 14 residues. CDR3 nucleotide sequence: TGCGCCAGCAGCCAAGAACGATTGGAGAGGACCCTCCACTTT. It specifies CASSQERLERTLHF.

The chain uses TRBV27 and TRBJ2-7, with 9 positions matching TRBD1. The CDR3 has 14 residues. Trimming at V came to 3 bases and at J to 3 bases, leaving 3 bases not matched to a gene. The germline CDR1 and CDR2 sequences are MNHEY and SMNVEV (reference sequence). The CDR3 reads CASSFWDRVYEQYF. For the CDR3, the DNA is TGTGCCAGCAGTTTCTGGGACAGGGTCTACGAGCAGTACTTC.

V usage is TRBV5-1 and J usage is TRBJ1-1; D gene ambiguous. The CDR3 length is 15 residues. Germline V gene data show CDR1 as SGHRS and CDR2 as YFSETQ. With 1 base removed from V and 1 base from J, the gap between germline ends came to 11 bases. CDR3 DNA sequence: TGCGCCAGCAGCTTGATGTCTCAGGAGAACACTGAAGCTTTCTTT. It is translated as CASSLMSQENTEAFF.

This clone came up once. This sequence joins TRBV6-5 and TRBJ2-7; D is possibly TRBD2 (7 bases). This CDR3 has 15 amino acids. The V end was cut by 11 bases, the J end by 2 bases, with 22 bases between. The V gene's germline CDR1 is MNHEY and CDR2 SVGAGI. The CDR3 spells CACRGAARGTYEQYF. CDR3 nucleotide sequence: TGTGCCTGCCGGGGGGCGGCACGGGGGACCTACGAGCAGTACTTC.

A remark on this clone: This specimen includes other DNA sequences encoding the same CDR3. The chain is built from TRBV11-2 and TRBJ2-7; D might be TRBD1 or TRBD2, each matching 5 bases. Trimming stripped 1 base from V and 2 bases from J, with 9 bases between. The CDR3 totals 14 residues. Germline V gene sequence: CDR1 SGHAT, CDR2 FQNNGV. The CDR3 nucleotides read TGTGCCAGCAGCTTAGGGGACGGGACCTACGAGCAGTACTTC. Protein product: CASSLGDGTYEQYF.